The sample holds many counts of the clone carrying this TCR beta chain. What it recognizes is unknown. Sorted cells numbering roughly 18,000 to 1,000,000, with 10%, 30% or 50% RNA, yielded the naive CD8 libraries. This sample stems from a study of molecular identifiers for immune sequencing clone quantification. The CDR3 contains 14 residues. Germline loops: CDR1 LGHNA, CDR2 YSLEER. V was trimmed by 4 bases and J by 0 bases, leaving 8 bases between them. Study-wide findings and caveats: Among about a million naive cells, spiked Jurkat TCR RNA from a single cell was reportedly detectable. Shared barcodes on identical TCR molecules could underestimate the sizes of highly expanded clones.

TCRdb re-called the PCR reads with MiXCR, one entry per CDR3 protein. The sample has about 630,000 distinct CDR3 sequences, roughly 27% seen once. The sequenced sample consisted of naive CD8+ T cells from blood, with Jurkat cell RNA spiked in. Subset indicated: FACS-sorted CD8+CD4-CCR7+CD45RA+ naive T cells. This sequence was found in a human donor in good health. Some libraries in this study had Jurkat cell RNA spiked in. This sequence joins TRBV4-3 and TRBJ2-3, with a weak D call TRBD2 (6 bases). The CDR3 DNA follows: TGCGCCAGCAGCCCGGGACTTAGCACAGATACGCAGTATTTT. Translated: CASSPGLSTDTQYF.